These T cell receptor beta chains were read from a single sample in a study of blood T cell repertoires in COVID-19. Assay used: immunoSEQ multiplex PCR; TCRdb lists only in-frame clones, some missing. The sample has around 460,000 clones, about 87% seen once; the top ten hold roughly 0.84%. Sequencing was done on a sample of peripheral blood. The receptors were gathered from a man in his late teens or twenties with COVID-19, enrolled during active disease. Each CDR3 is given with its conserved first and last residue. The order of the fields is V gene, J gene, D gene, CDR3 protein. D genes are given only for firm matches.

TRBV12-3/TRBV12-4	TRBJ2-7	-	CASSLRGPEQYF
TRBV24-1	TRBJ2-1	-	CATSDTPSGTGYEQFF
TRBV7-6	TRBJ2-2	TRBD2	CASSPGLAERDTGELFF
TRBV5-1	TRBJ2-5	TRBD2	CASSLDRRLAGGGETQYF
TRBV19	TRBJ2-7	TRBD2	CASSIGTSGIYEQYF
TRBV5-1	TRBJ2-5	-	CASSSWVDTGKETQYF
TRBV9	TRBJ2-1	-	CASSVDYGGWNEQFF
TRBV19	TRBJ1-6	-	CASSPWTGSNSPLHF
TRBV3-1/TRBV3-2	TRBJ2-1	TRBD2	CASNGLAGGGEQFF
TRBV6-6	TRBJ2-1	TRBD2	CASSPWTSGGTLYNEQFF
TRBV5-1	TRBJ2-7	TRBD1	CASSQGPGQGAYEQYF
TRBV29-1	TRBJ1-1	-	CSVGPTGGTEAFF
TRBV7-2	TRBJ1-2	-	CASSLRTARGGYTF
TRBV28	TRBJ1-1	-	CASSFGGYTEAFF
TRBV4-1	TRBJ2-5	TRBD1	CASSPGQGRLETQYF
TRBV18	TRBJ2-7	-	CASSRVQASSYEQYF
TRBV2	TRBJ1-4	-	CASMITENEKLFF
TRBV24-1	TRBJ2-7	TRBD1	CATSDRTGFHEQYF
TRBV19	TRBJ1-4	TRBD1	CASSIGPGGEKLFF
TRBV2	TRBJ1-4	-	CASTAINEKLFF
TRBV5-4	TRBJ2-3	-	CASSFERGTDTQYF
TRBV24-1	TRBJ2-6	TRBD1	CATPEGQGPSGANVLTF
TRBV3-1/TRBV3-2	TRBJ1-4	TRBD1	CASSRGQGLTNEKLFF
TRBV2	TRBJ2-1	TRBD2	CASRLANNEQFF
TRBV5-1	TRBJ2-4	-	CASSLIAGAKNIQYF
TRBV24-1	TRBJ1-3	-	CATSDPCFGTRNNF
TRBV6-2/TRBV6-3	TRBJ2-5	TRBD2	CASSYGGLVGQETQYF
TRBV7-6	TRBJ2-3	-	CASSLRPQSAVSTDTQYF
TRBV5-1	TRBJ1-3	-	CASSLYGGDAGNTIYF
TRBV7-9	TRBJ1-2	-	CASSSKEVNYGYTF
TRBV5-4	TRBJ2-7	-	CASSLAPNGGEQYF